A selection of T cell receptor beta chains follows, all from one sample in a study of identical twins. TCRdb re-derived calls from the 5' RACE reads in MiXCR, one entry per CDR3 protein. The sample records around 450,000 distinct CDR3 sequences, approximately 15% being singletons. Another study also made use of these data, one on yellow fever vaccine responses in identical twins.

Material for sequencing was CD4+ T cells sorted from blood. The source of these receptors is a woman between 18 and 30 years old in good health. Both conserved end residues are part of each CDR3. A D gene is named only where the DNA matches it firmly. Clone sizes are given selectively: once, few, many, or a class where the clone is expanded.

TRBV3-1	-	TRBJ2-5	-	CASSQEWHQETQYF	TGTGCCAGCAGCCAAGAGTGGCACCAAGAGACCCAGTACTTC
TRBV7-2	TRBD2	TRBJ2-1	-	CASSLGGGSSNEQFF	TGTGCCAGCAGCTTAGGGGGGGGGAGCAGCAATGAGCAGTTCTTC
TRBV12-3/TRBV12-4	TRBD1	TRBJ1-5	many	CASSSGQGGQHF	TGTGCCAGCAGTTCCGGACAGGGAGGCCAGCATTTT
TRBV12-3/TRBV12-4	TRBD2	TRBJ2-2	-	CASCPSGTGTGELFF	TGTGCCAGCTGCCCTAGCGGAACGGGGACCGGGGAGCTGTTTTTT
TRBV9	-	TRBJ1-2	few	CASSPGSWGYTF	TGTGCCAGCAGCCCAGGATCCTGGGGCTACACCTTC
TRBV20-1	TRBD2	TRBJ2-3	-	CSARVLAGTDTQYF	TGCAGTGCTAGAGTACTAGCGGGCACAGATACGCAGTATTTT
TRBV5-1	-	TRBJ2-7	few	CASSLDLNSYEQYF	TGCGCCAGCAGCTTGGATCTGAACTCCTACGAGCAGTACTTC
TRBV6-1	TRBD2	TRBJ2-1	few	CASSRLAGVGNEQFF	TGTGCCAGCAGCCGCCTAGCGGGAGTGGGCAATGAGCAGTTCTTC
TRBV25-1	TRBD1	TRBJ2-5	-	CASRRTGPDLETQYF	TGTGCCAGCCGAAGGACAGGGCCCGATCTGGAGACCCAGTACTTC
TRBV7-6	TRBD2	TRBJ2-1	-	CASSLELISGGRNEQFF	TGTGCCAGCAGCTTAGAACTCATTAGCGGGGGAAGAAATGAGCAGTTCTTC
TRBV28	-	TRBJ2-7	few	CASSLPGRALSEQYF	TGTGCCAGCAGTCTGCCCGGACGCGCACTTTCCGAGCAGTACTTC
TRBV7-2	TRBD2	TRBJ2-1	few	CASSQGTSGGKQFF	TGTGCCAGCAGCCAAGGGACTAGCGGGGGGAAGCAGTTCTTC
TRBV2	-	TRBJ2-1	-	CASNLEGEGEQFF	TGTGCCAGCAATTTGGAAGGGGAAGGTGAGCAGTTCTTC
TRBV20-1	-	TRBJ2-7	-	CSARVIGTLTYEQYF	TGCAGTGCTAGAGTTATAGGGACACTTACCTACGAGCAGTACTTC
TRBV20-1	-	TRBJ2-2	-	CSARQGGNTGELFF	TGCAGTGCTAGGCAGGGGGGAAACACCGGGGAGCTGTTTTTT
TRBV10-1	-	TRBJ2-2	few	CASSETIGAGELFF	TGCGCCAGCAGTGAGACCATAGGAGCGGGGGAGCTGTTTTTT
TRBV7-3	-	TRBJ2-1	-	CASSLGSGVDEQFF	TGTGCCAGCAGCTTAGGCTCGGGGGTGGATGAGCAGTTCTTC
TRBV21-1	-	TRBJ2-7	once	CAIPSGGTGPGSYEQYF	TGTGCCATCCCGTCCGGGGGGACAGGCCCGGGCTCCTACGAGCAGTACTTC
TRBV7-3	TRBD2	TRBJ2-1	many	CASSFRTSPLFYEQFF	TGTGCCAGCAGCTTCCGGACTAGTCCACTCTTTTATGAGCAGTTCTTC
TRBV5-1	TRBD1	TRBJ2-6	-	CASSDRAGANVLTF	TGCGCCAGCAGCGACAGGGCTGGGGCCAACGTCCTGACTTTC
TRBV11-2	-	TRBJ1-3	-	CASSLGPGAGNTIYF	TGTGCCAGCAGCTTAGGGCCGGGGGCTGGAAACACCATATATTTT
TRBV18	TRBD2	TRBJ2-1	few	CASSRGLASNEQFF	TGTGCCAGCTCCCGCGGACTAGCGTCCAATGAGCAGTTCTTC
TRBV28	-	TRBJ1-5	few	CASSGWGGDGQPQHF	TGTGCCAGCAGTGGATGGGGGGGGGACGGTCAGCCCCAGCATTTT
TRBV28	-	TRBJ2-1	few	CASTLRVDNEQFF	TGTGCCAGCACCCTCAGGGTAGACAATGAGCAGTTCTTC
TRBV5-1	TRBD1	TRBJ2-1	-	CASRGTVGNEQFF	TGCGCCAGCAGGGGGACAGTCGGCAATGAGCAGTTCTTC
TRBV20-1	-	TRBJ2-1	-	CSARPGVGGNEQFF	TGCAGTGCTAGACCCGGGGTGGGGGGCAATGAGCAGTTCTTC
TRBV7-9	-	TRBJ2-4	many	CASSSSILKNIQYF	TGTGCCAGCAGCTCTTCAATACTAAAAAACATTCAGTACTTC
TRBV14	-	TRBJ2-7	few	CASSGGHYEQYF	TGTGCCAGCAGCGGCGGCCACTACGAGCAGTACTTC
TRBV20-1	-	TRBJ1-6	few	CSAPPGLDSPLHF	TGCAGTGCTCCGCCGGGACTAGATTCACCCCTCCACTTT
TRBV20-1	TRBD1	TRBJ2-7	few	CSAGRQGMTYEQYF	TGCAGTGCTGGACGACAGGGGATGACCTACGAGCAGTACTTC
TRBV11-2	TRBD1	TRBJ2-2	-	CASTPGQGESTGELFF	TGTGCCAGCACCCCCGGACAGGGGGAAAGCACCGGGGAGCTGTTTTTT
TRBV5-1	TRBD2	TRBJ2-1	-	CASSLDPLAGGRNEQFF	TGCGCCAGCAGCTTGGACCCACTAGCGGGAGGTAGAAATGAGCAGTTCTTC
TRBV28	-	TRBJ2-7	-	CASRVTGTHEQYF	TGTGCCAGCAGGGTCACCGGGACACACGAGCAGTACTTC
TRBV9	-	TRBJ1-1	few	CASSDEETEAFF	TGTGCCAGCAGCGACGAGGAAACTGAAGCTTTCTTT
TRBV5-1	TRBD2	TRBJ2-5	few	CASSNLAGAQETQYF	TGCGCCAGCAGCAACCTAGCGGGGGCCCAAGAGACCCAGTACTTC
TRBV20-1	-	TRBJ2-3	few	CSAKGQPGSDTQYF	TGCAGTGCTAAAGGACAGCCCGGGTCAGATACGCAGTATTTT
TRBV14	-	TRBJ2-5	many	CASSRLVQETQYF	TGTGCCAGCAGCAGACTAGTCCAAGAGACCCAGTACTTC
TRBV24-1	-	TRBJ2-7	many	CATSVTGPPYEQYF	TGTGCCACCAGCGTTACGGGACCACCCTACGAGCAGTACTTC
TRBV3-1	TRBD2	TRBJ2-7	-	CAGSHTGTITPYEQYF	TGTGCCGGCAGCCATACCGGGACTATTACTCCCTACGAGCAGTACTTC
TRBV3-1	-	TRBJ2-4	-	CASSQDTALGARAKNIQYF	TGTGCCAGCAGCCAAGATACGGCTCTAGGGGCGAGGGCCAAAAACATTCAGTACTTC
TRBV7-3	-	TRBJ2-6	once	CASSSRLSGPGANVLTF	TGTGCCAGCAGTTCCCGGCTGTCGGGCCCTGGGGCCAACGTCCTGACTTTC
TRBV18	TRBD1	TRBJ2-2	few	CASSLGTVTNTGELFF	TGTGCCAGCTCACTGGGGACAGTCACGAACACCGGGGAGCTGTTTTTT
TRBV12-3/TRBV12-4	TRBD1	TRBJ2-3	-	CASSPSTGGSTDTQYF	TGTGCCAGCAGTCCCAGTACAGGGGGTAGCACAGATACGCAGTATTTT
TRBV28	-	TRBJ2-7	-	CASSLRPNEQYF	TGTGCCAGCAGTTTACGGCCGAACGAGCAGTACTTC
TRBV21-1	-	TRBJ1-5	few	CASSKGGLYSNQPQHF	TGTGCCAGCAGCAAAGGCGGACTCTATAGCAATCAGCCCCAGCATTTT